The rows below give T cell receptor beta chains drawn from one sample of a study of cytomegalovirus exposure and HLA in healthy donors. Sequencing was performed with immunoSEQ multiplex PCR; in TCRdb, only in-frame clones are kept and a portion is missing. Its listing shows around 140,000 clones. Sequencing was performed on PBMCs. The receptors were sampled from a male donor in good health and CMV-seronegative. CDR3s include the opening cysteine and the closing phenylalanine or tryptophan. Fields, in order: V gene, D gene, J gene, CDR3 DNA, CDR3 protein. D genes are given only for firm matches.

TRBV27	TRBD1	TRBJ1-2	TGTGCCAGCAGTCCGTCAGGGGGTTGGTATGGCTACACCTTC	CASSPSGGWYGYTF
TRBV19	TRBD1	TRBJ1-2	TGTGCCAGTAGTCCTAGGACAGGGATGGATGGCTACACCTTC	CASSPRTGMDGYTF
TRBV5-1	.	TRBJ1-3	TGCGCCAGCAGCTTGGTGCCCGTCCGGTCTGGAAACACCATATATTTT	CASSLVPVRSGNTIYF
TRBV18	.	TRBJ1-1	TGTGCCAGCTCCCTTCTGAGGGAAGCGAACACTGAAGCTTTCTTT	CASSLLREANTEAFF
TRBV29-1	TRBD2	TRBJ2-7	TGCAGCGTTGGGCTAGCGGCCTACGAGCAGTACTTC	CSVGLAAYEQYF
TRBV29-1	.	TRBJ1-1	TGCAGCGTTGGACAGGTGAGCACTGAAGCTTTCTTT	CSVGQVSTEAFF
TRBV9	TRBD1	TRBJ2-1	TGTGCCAGCAGCGTAGAATTCCAGGGGGCTCATAATGAGCAGTTCTTC	CASSVEFQGAHNEQFF
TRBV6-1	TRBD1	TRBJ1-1	TGTGCCAGCAAATCGGGACAGATGAACACTGAAGCTTTCTTT	CASKSGQMNTEAFF
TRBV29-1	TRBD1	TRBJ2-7	TGCAGCGTTGAAGAGTCGGGGGACAGGGGTCGCGAGCAGTACTTC	CSVEESGDRGREQYF
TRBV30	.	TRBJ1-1	TGTGCCTGGAGTGCTCGGCGGGCAGCTAAGAACACTGAAGCTTTCTTT	CAWSARRAAKNTEAFF
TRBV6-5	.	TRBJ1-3	TGTGCCAGCAGCCGAGGGGGGGGAATTCGAAACACCATATATTTT	CASSRGGGIRNTIYF
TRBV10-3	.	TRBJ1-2	TGTGCCACTACCGCCAGGGAAAGGGATGGCTACACCTTC	CATTARERDGYTF
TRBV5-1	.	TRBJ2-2	TGCGCCAGCGGCAGGGGTGGCGGGGAGCTGTTTTTT	CASGRGGGELFF
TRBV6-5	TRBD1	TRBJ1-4	TGTGCCAGCAGAGGGGGCTTGGCTAATGAAAAACTGTTTTTT	CASRGGLANEKLFF
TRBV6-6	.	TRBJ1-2	TGTGCCAGCAGTTATCTTGACAGCTATGGCTACACCTTC	CASSYLDSYGYTF
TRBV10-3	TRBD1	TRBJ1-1	TGTGCCATCAGTGAACCGGGACAGGAGAACACTGAAGCTTTCTTT	CAISEPGQENTEAFF
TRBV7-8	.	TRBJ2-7	TGTGCCAGCAGCTCCTCATTGGACAGTTCCGACGAGCAGTACTTC	CASSSSLDSSDEQYF
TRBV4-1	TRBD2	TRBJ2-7	TGCGCCAGCAGCCAAGATCTCAGCGGGAGCGGATACGAGCAGTACTTC	CASSQDLSGSGYEQYF
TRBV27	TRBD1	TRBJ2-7	TGTGCCAGCAGTTTTACAGGGGCCATGAATTCCTACGAGCAGTACTTC	CASSFTGAMNSYEQYF
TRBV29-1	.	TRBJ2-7	TGCAGCGTGTCGCAGGGTCTCGACGAGCAGTACTTC	CSVSQGLDEQYF
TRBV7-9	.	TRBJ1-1	TGTGCCAGCAGTTTCATGAACACTGAAGCTTTCTTT	CASSFMNTEAFF